This T cell receptor (beta chain) was retrieved from a study of blood T cells in healthy people across ages. As regards this clonotype: Its antigen is currently unknown.

Study conclusions and caveats: The recorded TCR beta diversity per million T cells decreased in a roughly linear manner with age. PBMCs that were unsorted prevented a conclusive naive versus antigen-experienced comparison.

A J-beta primer mix and a sample-barcoded 5' primer were used in a second PCR of about 7 to 11 cycles. MiXCR, run by TCRdb on the 5' RACE reads, gives a single entry per CDR3 protein. The table includes 540,000 or so distinct CDR3 sequences, 27% detected once. The receptor was isolated from a woman in her 70s in good health. The sequencing input was blood.

The CDR3 DNA reads as TGCGCCAGCAGCTTGGCTGGGACTAGAACCGCAGATACGCAGTATTTT. It is translated as CASSLAGTRTADTQYF. The chain is built from TRBV5-1 and TRBJ2-3; the match to TRBD2 covers 8 bases. CDR3 length: 16 residues. Trimming took 0 bases from V and 4 from J; bases not matched to a gene: 7. Germline assignment: CDR1 SGHRS and CDR2 YFSETQ. The complete variable domain, with remaining parts taken from reference TRBV5-1 and TRBJ2-3, reads KAGVTQTPRYLIKTRGQQVTLSCSPISGHRSVSWYQQTPGQGLQFLFEYFSETQRNKGNFPGRFSGRQFSNSRSEMNVSTLELGDSALYLCASSLAGTRTADTQYFGPGTRLTVL.